This T cell receptor (beta chain) came from a study of blood T cell repertoires in COVID-19. As for the study in general: Sites in the United States, Italy and Spain provided acute and convalescent COVID-19 samples. PBMCs, B-cell-depleted T cells, or T cells were the source of the cDNA or gDNA that made up the material.

Notes on this clone: One junction end disagrees with the germline gene, perhaps due to a read error.

Germline assignment: CDR1 KGHSH and CDR2 LQKENI. CDR3 length: 13 amino acids. Per the authors' pipeline: Estimated nucleated cell counts came from reference gene primer amplification. Profiled with immunoSEQ multiplex PCR; TCRdb holds only in-frame clones, not every one. The V and J calls and clone size are taken from that table; D and trimming were inferred from the DNA. The sample shows roughly 200,000 clones, 80% to 90% of them seen only once. Sequencing used peripheral blood. V is TRBV18 and J is TRBJ2-5, with D possibly TRBD2 on 6 matching bases. The receptor was derived from a human donor with active or convalescent COVID-19. The donor label of this sample is uncertain. DNA of the CDR3: TGTGCCAGCTCAGCACCGGGAGCAGAGACCCAGTACTTC. This codes for CASSAPGAETQYF. The entire variable domain, with the rest obtained from reference TRBV18 and TRBJ2-5, is as follows: NAGVMQNPRHLVRRRGQEARLRCSPMKGHSHVYWYRQLPEEGLKFMVYLQKENIIDESGMPKERFSAEFPKEGPSILRIQQVVRGDSAAYFCASSAPGAETQYFGPGTRLLVL.